This T cell receptor (beta chain) was identified in a study of CD8 T cells in Susac syndrome. Study-wide findings and caveats: The study's TCR sequencing and HLA analysis covered a relatively small number of individuals, and the study acknowledged this.

From blood CD8+ and CD4+ T cells, the TCR beta chain was sequenced. The patients serving as multiple sclerosis controls were treatment-naive. They had stable or active relapsing-remitting disease and fulfilled revised McDonald criteria. Germline V gene lookup returns CDR1 SQVTM and CDR2 ANQGSEA. The trim removed 4 bases at V and 0 bases at J, leaving 5 bases unmatched. CDR3 length: 14 amino acids. Points on this clonotype: The antigen remains unidentified.

Random hexamers served to reverse transcribe roughly 0.5 to 1 ug RNA. Coverage of TCR beta CDR3 amplification by immunoSEQ multiplex PCR extended to 54 Vbeta and 13 Jbeta. TCRdb used MiXCR to reprocess the immunoSEQ multiplex PCR reads, holding one entry per CDR3 protein. This sample has 400,000 or so distinct CDR3 sequences, with more than 80% found just once. The sequencing sample was made of CD8+ T cells from PBMCs. This sequence was found in a human donor with multiple sclerosis. V is TRBV29-1 and J is TRBJ1-1; 7 nucleotides agree with TRBD1. The CDR3, as DNA: TGCAGCGTTGGAGGGGACAGTTTGAACACTGAAGCTTTCTTT. Its protein is CSVGGDSLNTEAFF.